This T cell receptor beta chain was retrieved from a study of blood T cell repertoires in COVID-19. Whole-study context: Samples representing acute and convalescent COVID-19 were sourced from the United States, Italy and Spain.

Libraries were prepared by immunoSEQ multiplex PCR; TCRdb keeps only in-frame clonotypes and omits some of them. The table lists around 200,000 clones, around 80% of them singletons. Trimming stripped 9 bases from V and 4 bases from J, with 33 bases between. CDR3 length equals 19 residues. The germline V gene encodes CDR1 WNHNN and CDR2 SYGVQD (reference sequence). The specimen was peripheral blood. The rearrangement joins TRBV10-1 to TRBJ1-1, with D perhaps matching TRBD1 (5 bases). The sequence came from a man aged 40-55 years with active or convalescent COVID-19. CDR3 bases: TGCGCCAGTGACACACCGGGACTTTCCTCAGGATGGTTGCGCACTGAAGCTTTCTTT. Amino acid sequence: CASDTPGLSSGWLRTEAFF.